This TCR beta chain was recovered during a study of shared clonotypes between healthy human individuals (dated by TCRdb to 2020 to 2021). Some background on the complete study: A couple of women and a few men aged 18 to 49 years were included in the cohort. For each donor, three plates each were used for CD4 naive and CD4 memory, two plates were used for CD8 naive, and one plate was used for CD8 memory. Blood TCR repertoires of several healthy adults were deeply sequenced to estimate repertoire size and the extent of clonotype sharing between individuals. To increase sequencing depth and limit assay-specific biases, different laboratories used diverse techniques to prepare libraries and sequence TCR repertoires. Between about 0.94 and 8.9 billion PBMCs per donor were obtained by leukapheresis. On the study overall, not on this receptor specifically: The genetic and exposure-history diversity represented was limited by the small number of donors. Larger estimated clonotype richness was generally found for naive subsets than for memory subsets. Incomplete sequencing was indicated by rarefaction of sorted-subset datasets, despite the large sequencing depth. Clonotypes shared by all four sorted-subset donors showed higher generation probabilities than non-shared clonotypes. When several donors were compared, the shared fraction of clonotypes was about 5.5% for naive CD4, approximately 3.5% for naive CD8, more than 2% for memory CD4, and roughly 0.43% for memory CD8. Only blood was sampled, and tissue TCR repertoires likely differ from those in blood. Pairwise subsampling indicated that sequencing depth was expected to affect the degree of clonotype sharing among donors.

The germline V gene (reference sequence) supplies CDR1 GTSNPN and CDR2 SVGIG. The trim is 1 base for V and 2 bases for J, with a gap of 11 bases between the germline ends. The CDR3 spans 14 residues, from the cysteine through the phenylalanine. Of all the DNA, just the CDR3 is kept, 42 bases in frame from base 1. This clone was seen only a few times. What antigen it recognizes has not been identified. The input lacks base qualities; no much larger clone sits a single base away. The donors were healthy, HIV-negative adults who had no recently reported acute infections or vaccinations. All donors were Caucasian adults living in Nashville, Tennessee, USA. CD4+ T cells were enriched by magnetic negative selection; naive cells were then positively selected on CD45RA, and the negative fraction formed the memory subset. Blood was collected by leukapheresis, and PBMCs were isolated by Ficoll-Histopaque density gradient centrifugation and then cryopreserved in liquid nitrogen vapor phase. Analytical flow cytometry was used to check the purity and quantity of every magnetically sorted T cell population. Genomic DNA was isolated from every sorted fraction and measured by UV absorbance on a Nanodrop 2000c.

Using the deep immunoSEQ assay, multiplex PCR amplified TCR CDR3 regions from genomic DNA. Genomic DNA extracted from each cell subset was distributed evenly over all wells of several immunoSEQ 96-well plates, and each plate served as one replicate. For sorted subsets, roughly 200 ng genomic DNA, equal to 25,000 to 35,000 T cell genomes, was loaded into each replicate PCR. The purified libraries were quantified using a Qubit 3.0 fluorometer, sized with a Bioanalyzer 2100, and then quantified again using the KAPA Library Quantification kit. Every immunoSEQ 96-well plate was sequenced on a dedicated single-read 150-cycle Illumina NextSeq 550 flow cell. The authors' pipeline ran thus. Because only junctional sequences without quality scores were contained in the immunoSEQ output, filtering matching that applied to full-length reads could not be performed. Sequences were annotated with PyIR, a Python wrapper for IgBLAST v1.9, and V/J genes and CDR3 were assigned using IMGT germline references. Reads with weak V/J assignments (E-value above 1e-6), missing CDR3, stop codons, out-of-frame junctions, or ambiguous translated residues were removed. V3J clonotypes were defined as sequences sharing the same inferred V gene, J gene, and CDR3 amino acid sequence. Percentage overlap between repertoires was computed as shared unique clonotypes divided by the size of the smaller repertoire. RTK rarefaction, the Chao1 estimator, and Recon v2.1 estimates of unobserved clonotypes were used to assess repertoire richness. Generation probabilities for all TCRbeta clonotypes obtained by the gDNA method from a handful of donors were computed using OLGA. TCRdb re-hosts the immuneACCESS table, in-frame sequences only. Its copies lack some clones; in the studies checked, an unresolved V gene accounts for under half of them, and the cause for the rest is not known. That table gives V, J and clone size, and the DNA gave D and trimming. The sample table holds roughly 700,000 clones, of which about 74% were seen once. The leading ten clones occupy over 1.5% of the sample.

This clonotype was obtained from a woman aged 30 to 39 in good health. The chain was built from TRBV30 and TRBJ2-5, and TRBD2 may be the D gene, going by 6 matching bases. The sample taken for sequencing was memory CD4+ T cells sorted from blood. This sample's cell subset or site label indicates: CD45RA-negative fraction. The nucleotide sequence is given as TGTGCCTGGAGTGCTCAGGGACTTCAAGAGACCCAGTACTTC. Its product reads: CAWSAQGLQETQYF.